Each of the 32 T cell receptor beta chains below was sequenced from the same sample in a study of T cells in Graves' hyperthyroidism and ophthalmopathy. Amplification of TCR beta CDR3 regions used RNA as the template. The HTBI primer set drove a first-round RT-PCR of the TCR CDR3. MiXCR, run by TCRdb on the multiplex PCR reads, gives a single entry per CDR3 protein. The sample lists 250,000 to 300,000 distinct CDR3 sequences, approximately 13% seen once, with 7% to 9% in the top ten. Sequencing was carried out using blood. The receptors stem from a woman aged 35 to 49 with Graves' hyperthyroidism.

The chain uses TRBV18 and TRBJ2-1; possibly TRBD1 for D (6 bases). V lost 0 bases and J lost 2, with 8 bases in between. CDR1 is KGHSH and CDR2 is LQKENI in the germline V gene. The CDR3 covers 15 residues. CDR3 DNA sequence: TGTGCCAGCTCACCACCAGGGGGAGCCTACAATGAGCAGTTCTTC. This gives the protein CASSPPGGAYNEQFF.

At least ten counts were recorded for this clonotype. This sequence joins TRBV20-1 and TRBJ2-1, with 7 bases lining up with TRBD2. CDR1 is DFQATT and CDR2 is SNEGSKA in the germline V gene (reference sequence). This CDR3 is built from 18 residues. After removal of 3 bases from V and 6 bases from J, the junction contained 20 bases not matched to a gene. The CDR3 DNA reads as TGCAGTGCTAGTGGGGACTGGGAGCGGTCCGGCGGGGGCAATGAGCAGTTCTTC. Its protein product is CSASGDWERSGGGNEQFF.

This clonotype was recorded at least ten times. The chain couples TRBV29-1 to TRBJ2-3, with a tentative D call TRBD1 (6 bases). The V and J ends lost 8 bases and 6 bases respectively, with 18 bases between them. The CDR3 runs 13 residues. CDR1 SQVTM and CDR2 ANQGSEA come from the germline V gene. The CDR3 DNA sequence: TGCAGCACCCGGTCCAGGGGTGTCGATACGCAGTATTTT. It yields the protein CSTRSRGVDTQYF.

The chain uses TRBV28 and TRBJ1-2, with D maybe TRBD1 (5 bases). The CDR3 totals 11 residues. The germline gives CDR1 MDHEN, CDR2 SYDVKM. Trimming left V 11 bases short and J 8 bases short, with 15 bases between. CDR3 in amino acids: CAGGRGDGYTF. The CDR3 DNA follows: TGTGCCGGGGGAAGGGGAGACGGCTACACCTTC.

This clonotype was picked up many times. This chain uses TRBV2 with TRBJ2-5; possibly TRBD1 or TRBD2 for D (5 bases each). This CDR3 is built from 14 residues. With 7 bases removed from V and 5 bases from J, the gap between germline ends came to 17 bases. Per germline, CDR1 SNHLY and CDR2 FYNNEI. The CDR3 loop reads CASIWDPKQETQYF. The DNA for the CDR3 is TGTGCCAGCATTTGGGACCCCAAGCAGGAGACCCAGTACTTC.

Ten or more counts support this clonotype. The CDR3 is CATSRDRSYEQYF. The CDR3 DNA sequence: TGTGCCACCTCCCGGGACAGGTCCTACGAGCAGTACTTC. This chain uses TRBV6-1 with TRBJ2-7; TRBD1 agrees at 8 bases. Germline CDR1 and CDR2: MNHNS and SASEGT. Unmatched junction bases numbered 6, after V lost 10 bases and J lost 1 base. The CDR3 consists of 13 residues.

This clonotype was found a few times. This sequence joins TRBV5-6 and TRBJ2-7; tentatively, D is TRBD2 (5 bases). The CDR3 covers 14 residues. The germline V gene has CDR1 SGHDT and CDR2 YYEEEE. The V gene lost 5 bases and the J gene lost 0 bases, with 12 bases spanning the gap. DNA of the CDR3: TGTGCCAGCAGTAGGACGGGATTCTCCTACGAGCAGTACTTC. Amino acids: CASSRTGFSYEQYF.

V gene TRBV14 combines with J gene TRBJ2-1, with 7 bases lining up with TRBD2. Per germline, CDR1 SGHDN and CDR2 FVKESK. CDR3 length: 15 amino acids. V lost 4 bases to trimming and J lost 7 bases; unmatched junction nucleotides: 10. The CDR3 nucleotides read TGTGCCAGCAGCCCGTCGGGAGGTTTGAAGAATGAGCAGTTCTTC. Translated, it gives CASSPSGGLKNEQFF.

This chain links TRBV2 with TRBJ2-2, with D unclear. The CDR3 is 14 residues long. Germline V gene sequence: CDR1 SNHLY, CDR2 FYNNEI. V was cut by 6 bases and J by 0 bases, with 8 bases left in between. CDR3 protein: CASSMTANTGELFF. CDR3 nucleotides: TGTGCCAGCAGCATGACTGCGAACACCGGGGAGCTGTTTTTT.

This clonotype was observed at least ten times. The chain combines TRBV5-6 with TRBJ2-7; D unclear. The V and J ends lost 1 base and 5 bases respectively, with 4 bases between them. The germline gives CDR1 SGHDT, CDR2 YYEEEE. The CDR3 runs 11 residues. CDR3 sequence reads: CASSLIDEQYF. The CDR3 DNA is TGTGCCAGCAGCTTGATCGACGAGCAGTACTTC.

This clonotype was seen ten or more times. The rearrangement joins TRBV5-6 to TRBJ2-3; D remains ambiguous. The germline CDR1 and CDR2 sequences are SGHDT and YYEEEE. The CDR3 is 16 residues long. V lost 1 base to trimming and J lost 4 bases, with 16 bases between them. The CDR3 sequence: CASSLFAPEGSDTQYF. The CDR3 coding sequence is TGTGCCAGCAGCTTGTTCGCCCCTGAAGGATCAGATACGCAGTATTTT.

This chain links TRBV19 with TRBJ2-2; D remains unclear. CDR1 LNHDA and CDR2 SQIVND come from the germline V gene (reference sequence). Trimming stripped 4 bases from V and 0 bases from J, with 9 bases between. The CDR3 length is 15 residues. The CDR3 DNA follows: TGTGCCAGTAGTACGTCCGTCTCGAACACCGGGGAGCTGTTTTTT. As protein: CASSTSVSNTGELFF.

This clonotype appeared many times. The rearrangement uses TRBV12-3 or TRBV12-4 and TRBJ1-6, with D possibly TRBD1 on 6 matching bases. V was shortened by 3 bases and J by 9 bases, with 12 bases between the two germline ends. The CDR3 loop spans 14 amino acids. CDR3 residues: CASSLARGSSPLHF. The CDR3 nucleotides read TGTGCCAGCAGTTTGGCCAGGGGTAGTTCACCCCTCCACTTT.

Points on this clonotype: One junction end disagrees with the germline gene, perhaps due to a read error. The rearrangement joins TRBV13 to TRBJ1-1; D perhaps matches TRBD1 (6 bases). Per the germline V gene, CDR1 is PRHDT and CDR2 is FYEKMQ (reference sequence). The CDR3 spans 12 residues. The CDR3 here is CASSFWDTEAFF. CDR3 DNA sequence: TGTGCCAGCAGCTTCTGGGACACCGAAGCTTTCTTT.

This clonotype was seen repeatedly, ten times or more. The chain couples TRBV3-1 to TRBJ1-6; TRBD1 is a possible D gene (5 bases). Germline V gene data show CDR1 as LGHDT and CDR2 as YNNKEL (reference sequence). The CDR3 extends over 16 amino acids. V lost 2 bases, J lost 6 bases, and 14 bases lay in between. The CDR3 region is CASSQFLGRLNSPLHF. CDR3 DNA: TGTGCCAGCAGCCAATTCTTGGGACGGCTTAATTCACCCCTCCACTTT.

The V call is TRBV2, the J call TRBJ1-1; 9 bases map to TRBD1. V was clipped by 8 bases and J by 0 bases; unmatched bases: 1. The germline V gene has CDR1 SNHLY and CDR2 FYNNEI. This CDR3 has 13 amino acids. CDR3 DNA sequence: TGTGCCAGCGGGACAGGGTTGAACACTGAAGCTTTCTTT. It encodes CASGTGLNTEAFF.

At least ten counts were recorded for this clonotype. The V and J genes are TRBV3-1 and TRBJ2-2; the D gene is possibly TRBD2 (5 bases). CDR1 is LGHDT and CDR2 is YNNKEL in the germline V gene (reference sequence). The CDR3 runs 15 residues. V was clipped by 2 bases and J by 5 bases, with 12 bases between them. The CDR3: CASSQHGRGTGELFF. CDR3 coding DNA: TGTGCCAGCAGCCAACATGGGAGAGGGACCGGGGAGCTGTTTTTT.

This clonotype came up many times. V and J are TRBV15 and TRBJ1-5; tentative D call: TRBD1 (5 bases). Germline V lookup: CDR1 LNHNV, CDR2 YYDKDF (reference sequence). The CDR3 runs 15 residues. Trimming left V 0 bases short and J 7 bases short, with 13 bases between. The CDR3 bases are TGTGCCACCAGCAGAGAGGGCCTAAAGGGGCAGCCCCAGCATTTT. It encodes CATSREGLKGQPQHF.

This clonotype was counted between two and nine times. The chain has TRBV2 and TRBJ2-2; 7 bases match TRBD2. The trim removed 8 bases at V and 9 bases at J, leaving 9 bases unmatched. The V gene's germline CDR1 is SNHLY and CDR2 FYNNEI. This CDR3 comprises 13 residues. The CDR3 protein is CASSGLRSWELFF. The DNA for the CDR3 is TGTGCCAGCTCGGGACTAAGGTCTTGGGAGCTGTTTTTT.

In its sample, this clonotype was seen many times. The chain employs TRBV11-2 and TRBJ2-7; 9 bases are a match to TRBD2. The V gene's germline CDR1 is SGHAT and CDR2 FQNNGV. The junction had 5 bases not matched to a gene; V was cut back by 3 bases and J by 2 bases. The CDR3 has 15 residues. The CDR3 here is CASSFGLAPTYEQYF. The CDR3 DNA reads TGTGCCAGCAGCTTCGGACTAGCGCCCACCTACGAGCAGTACTTC.

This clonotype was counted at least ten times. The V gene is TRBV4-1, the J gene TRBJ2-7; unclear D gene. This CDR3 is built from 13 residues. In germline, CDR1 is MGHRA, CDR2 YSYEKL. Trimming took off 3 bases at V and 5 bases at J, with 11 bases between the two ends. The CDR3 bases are TGCGCCAGCAGCCAGGTCCTCAGTAACGAGCAGTACTTC. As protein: CASSQVLSNEQYF.

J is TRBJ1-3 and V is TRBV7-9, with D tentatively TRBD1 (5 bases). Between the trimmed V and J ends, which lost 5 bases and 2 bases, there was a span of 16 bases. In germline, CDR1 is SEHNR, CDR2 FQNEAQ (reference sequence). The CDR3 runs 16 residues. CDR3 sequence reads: CASSDPEGLAGNTIYF. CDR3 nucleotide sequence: TGTGCCAGCAGCGACCCAGAGGGGTTGGCTGGAAACACCATATATTTT.

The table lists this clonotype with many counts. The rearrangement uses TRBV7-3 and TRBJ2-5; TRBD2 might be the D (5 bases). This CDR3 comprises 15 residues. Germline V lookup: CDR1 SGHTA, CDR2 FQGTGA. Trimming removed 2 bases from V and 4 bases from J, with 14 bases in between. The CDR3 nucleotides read TGTGCCAGCAGCTTATTCGGCGACCGGGGAGAGACCCAGTACTTC. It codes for CASSLFGDRGETQYF.

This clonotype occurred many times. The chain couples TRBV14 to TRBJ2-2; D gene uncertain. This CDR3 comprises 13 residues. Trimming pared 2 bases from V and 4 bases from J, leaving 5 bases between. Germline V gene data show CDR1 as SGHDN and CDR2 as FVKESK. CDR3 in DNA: TGTGCCAGCAGCCAATCGACCACCGGGGAGCTGTTTTTT. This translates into CASSQSTTGELFF.

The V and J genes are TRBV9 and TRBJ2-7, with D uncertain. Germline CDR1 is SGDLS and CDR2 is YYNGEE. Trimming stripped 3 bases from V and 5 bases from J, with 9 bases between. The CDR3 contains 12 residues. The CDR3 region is CASSADPNEQYF. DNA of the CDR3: TGTGCCAGCAGCGCGGACCCGAACGAGCAGTACTTC.

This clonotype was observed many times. CDR3 DNA sequence: TGTGCCAGCAGTTTATCGATGTCGGGGACAGGGGCTCAGCCCCAGCATTTT. Its translation: CASSLSMSGTGAQPQHF. The chain has TRBV27 and TRBJ1-5, with 10 positions matching TRBD1. Germline lookup yields CDR1 MNHEY and CDR2 SMNVEV (reference sequence). The CDR3 sequence is 17 residues long. V lost 0 bases, J lost 6 bases, and 8 bases stayed unmatched.

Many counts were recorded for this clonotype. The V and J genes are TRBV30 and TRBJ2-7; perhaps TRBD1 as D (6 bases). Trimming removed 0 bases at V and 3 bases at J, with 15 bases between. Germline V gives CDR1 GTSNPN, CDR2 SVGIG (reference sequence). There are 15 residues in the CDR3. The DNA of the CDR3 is TGTGCCTGGAGTGTTGAGGGGACAACTTACTACGAGCAGTACTTC. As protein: CAWSVEGTTYYEQYF.

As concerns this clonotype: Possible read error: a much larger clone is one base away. The CDR3 spells CASRGLTGAYTGELFF. CDR3 DNA sequence: TGTGCCAGCAGGGGACTAACGGGAGCGTACACCGGGGAGCTGTTTTTT. This chain links TRBV6-1 with TRBJ2-2, with 7 bases fitting TRBD2. Germline CDR1 reads MNHNS; CDR2 reads SASEGT. V gave up 6 bases and J gave up 3 bases; unmatched junction bases: 10. The CDR3 runs to 16 residues.

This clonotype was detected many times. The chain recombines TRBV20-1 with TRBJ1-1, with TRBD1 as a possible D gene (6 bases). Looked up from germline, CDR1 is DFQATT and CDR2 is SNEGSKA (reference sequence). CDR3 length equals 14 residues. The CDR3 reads CSLRAGAGNTEAFF. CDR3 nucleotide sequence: TGCAGCCTCAGGGCAGGGGCAGGAAACACTGAAGCTTTCTTT.

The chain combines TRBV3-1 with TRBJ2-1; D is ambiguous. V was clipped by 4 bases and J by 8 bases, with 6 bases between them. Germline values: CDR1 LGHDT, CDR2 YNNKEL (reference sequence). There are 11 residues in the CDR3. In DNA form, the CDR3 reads TGTGCCAGCAGCCCAGGCCATGAGCAGTTCTTC. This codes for CASSPGHEQFF.

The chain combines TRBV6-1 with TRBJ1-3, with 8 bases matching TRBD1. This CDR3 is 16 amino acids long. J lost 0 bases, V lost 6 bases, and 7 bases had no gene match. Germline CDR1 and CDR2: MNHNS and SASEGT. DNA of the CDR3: TGTGCCAGCAGCCTAGGAACAGGGGGCTCTGGAAACACCATATATTTT. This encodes CASSLGTGGSGNTIYF.

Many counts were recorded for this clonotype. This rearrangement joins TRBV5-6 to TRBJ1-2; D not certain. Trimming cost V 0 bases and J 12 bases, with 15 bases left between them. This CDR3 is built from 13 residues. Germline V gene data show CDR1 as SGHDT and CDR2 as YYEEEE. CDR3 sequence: CASSLVAAGPHTF. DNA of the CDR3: TGTGCCAGCAGCTTGGTTGCAGCCGGGCCCCACACCTTC.